Below, 9 T cell receptor beta chains from the same sample are listed, as sequenced in a study of CXCR3-negative and CXCR3-positive naive CD8 T cells (dated by TCRdb to about 2019). The full study reports these points: TRB CDR3s from CXCR3-positive naive cells showed higher hydrophobicity (lower Kidera factor 4), lower energy, and higher strength and volume indices than CXCR3-negative naive cells.

TCRdb records NextSeq 550 as the sequencer. The Human TCR Profiling Kit (MiLaboratory) was used to make UMI-labeled 5' RACE TRB cDNA libraries. TCRdb reprocessed the reads, so every CDR3 protein sequence counts as one entry and DNA is not shown. This sample's clone table shows some 99,000 distinct CDR3 sequences. About 1.1% of the sample is held by the ten biggest clonotypes. Their antigen targets remain unknown. Sequenced sample: naive CXCR3+ CD8+ T cells from blood. The sample's cell subset or site label, decoded: CD45RO-CCR7+CD27+CD95- naive CD8+ T cells expressing CXCR3 (TNR3+). These TCRs come from a human donor in good health. Some clones in this sample may be carry-over from other donors' samples.

The V gene is TRBV12-3 or TRBV12-4, the J gene TRBJ2-2; TCRdb reports TRBD1, a call that lacks DNA to check it against. This CDR3 is built from 16 residues. CDR3 residues: CASNLLTGTDTGELFF.

This CDR3 reads CASSFTAYNGQFF. The chain uses TRBV27 and TRBJ2-1. The CDR3 contains 13 residues. From germline, CDR1 is MNHEY and CDR2 SMNVEV (reference sequence).

This rearrangement joins TRBV10-3 to TRBJ2-3; TCRdb outputs TRBD1, but without DNA this stays unchecked. CDR1 and CDR2 from the germline V gene are ENHRY and SYGVKD. This CDR3 has 15 residues. The CDR3 protein is CAISTGDRPTDTQYF.

The CDR3 sequence: CASSQDLAGGQDEQFF. This sequence joins TRBV4-3 and TRBJ2-1; TCRdb's D gene call, TRBD2, goes unchecked for lack of DNA. The CDR3 consists of 16 residues. Germline V gene data show CDR1 as LGHNA and CDR2 as YSLEER.

This chain connects TRBV29-1 to TRBJ2-1; the D call of TRBD1 rests on TCRdb alone, since no DNA is present to check it. Looked up from germline, CDR1 is SQVTM and CDR2 is ANQGSEA. The CDR3 loop spans 15 amino acids. The CDR3 loop is CSVAGTGYDYNEQFF.

The CDR3 region is CSARDSGMYGYTF. V and J are TRBV20-1 and TRBJ1-2. CDR1 is DFQATT and CDR2 is SNEGSKA in the germline V gene (reference sequence). There are 13 residues in the CDR3.

The J gene is TRBJ2-7, the V gene TRBV7-2; without DNA, the TCRdb call of TRBD2 cannot be checked. Per germline, CDR1 SGHTA and CDR2 FQGNSA. This CDR3 contains 16 residues. The chain's CDR3 is CASSLERGLAEYEQYF.

The chain has TRBV12-3 or TRBV12-4 and TRBJ2-3; TCRdb proposes TRBD2, but this gene call is untestable without DNA. This CDR3 spans 15 amino acids. The chain's CDR3 is CASMGGSSSTDTQYF.

This chain connects TRBV7-9 to TRBJ1-5; without DNA, the TCRdb call of TRBD1 cannot be checked. Per germline, CDR1 SEHNR and CDR2 FQNEAQ (reference sequence). This CDR3 is 15 amino acids long. This chain's CDR3 is CASSSPRQGAQPQHF.